This is a list of T cell receptor beta chains from one sample in a study of cytomegalovirus exposure and HLA in healthy donors. The protocol was immunoSEQ multiplex PCR, while the TCRdb copy is restricted to in-frame clones and leaves out a portion. The sample has about 86,000 clones, about 75% seen once. The sequenced sample consisted of PBMCs. These receptors originate from a female donor in good health and CMV-seronegative. CDR3s include the opening cysteine and the closing phenylalanine or tryptophan. The D gene is left open where the match is weak. Clone sizes are given selectively: once, few, many, or a class where the clone is expanded.

clone_size j_call v_call d_call cdr3_aa cdr3_nt
few TRBJ1-2 TRBV5-6 . CASSLSQGFGYTF TGTGCCAGCAGCTTGTCCCAGGGTTTCGGCTACACCTTC
. TRBJ2-5 TRBV9 TRBD2 CASSLRGAGGQETQYF TGTGCCAGCAGCCTTCGGGGAGCGGGGGGACAAGAGACCCAGTACTTC
. TRBJ2-7 TRBV2 TRBD1 CASSLDRGRSEQYF TGTGCCAGCAGCCTAGACAGGGGGAGATCCGAGCAGTACTTC
. TRBJ1-5 TRBV30 . CAWSPANRASNQPQHF TGTGCCTGGAGTCCGGCTAACAGGGCGAGTAATCAGCCCCAGCATTTT
once TRBJ2-1 TRBV5-8 TRBD1 CASSFRDRTYNEQFF TGTGCCAGCAGCTTCCGGGACAGGACCTACAATGAGCAGTTCTTC
. TRBJ1-1 TRBV27 . CASTKRGSGAGVTEAFF TGTGCCAGCACTAAAAGAGGATCAGGAGCCGGGGTCACTGAAGCTTTCTTT
. TRBJ2-5 TRBV5-4 TRBD2 CASSLGLAGMLRGETQYF TGTGCCAGCAGCTTGGGACTAGCGGGCATGCTGCGCGGGGAGACCCAGTACTTC
. TRBJ1-1 TRBV18 TRBD1 CASSPPGTEEAFF TGTGCCAGCTCACCACCGGGGACAGAAGAAGCTTTCTTT
once TRBJ2-3 TRBV5-6 TRBD1 CASSLMGQGGSTDTQYF TGTGCCAGCAGCTTGATGGGACAGGGAGGAAGCACAGATACGCAGTATTTT
. TRBJ2-7 TRBV29-1 . CSVESGIGEQYF TGCAGCGTTGAATCAGGGATAGGCGAGCAGTACTTC
few TRBJ1-1 TRBV28 . CASSLMQGNTEAFF TGTGCCAGCAGTTTAATGCAGGGGAACACTGAAGCTTTCTTT
. TRBJ2-7 TRBV10-3 . CAISETRVEQYF TGTGCCATAAGTGAGACTAGGGTCGAGCAGTACTTC
. TRBJ2-3 TRBV10-1 TRBD2 CASSGLAGVGDTQYF TGCGCCAGCTCGGGACTAGCGGGAGTTGGAGATACGCAGTATTTT
. TRBJ2-7 TRBV5-4 TRBD2 CASSSGLAGYEQYF TGTGCCAGCAGCTCGGGACTAGCCGGCTACGAGCAGTACTTC
. TRBJ1-2 TRBV9 . CASSVDPGGISYGYTF TGTGCCAGCAGCGTAGATCCGGGGGGTATATCTTATGGCTACACCTTC
once TRBJ2-7 TRBV27 TRBD1 CASSVKTGKDEQYF TGTGCCAGCAGTGTAAAGACAGGGAAGGACGAGCAGTACTTC
. TRBJ2-2 TRBV5-1 TRBD2 CASSLIAGGPGELFF TGCGCCAGCAGCTTGATAGCGGGAGGGCCCGGGGAGCTGTTTTTT
. TRBJ1-4 TRBV19 TRBD1 CASSPPMTGVNEKLFF TGTGCCAGTAGCCCGCCTATGACAGGGGTGAATGAAAAACTGTTTTTT
. TRBJ2-7 TRBV5-1 . CASSKQSSYEQYF TGCGCCAGCAGCAAACAGAGCTCCTACGAGCAGTACTTC